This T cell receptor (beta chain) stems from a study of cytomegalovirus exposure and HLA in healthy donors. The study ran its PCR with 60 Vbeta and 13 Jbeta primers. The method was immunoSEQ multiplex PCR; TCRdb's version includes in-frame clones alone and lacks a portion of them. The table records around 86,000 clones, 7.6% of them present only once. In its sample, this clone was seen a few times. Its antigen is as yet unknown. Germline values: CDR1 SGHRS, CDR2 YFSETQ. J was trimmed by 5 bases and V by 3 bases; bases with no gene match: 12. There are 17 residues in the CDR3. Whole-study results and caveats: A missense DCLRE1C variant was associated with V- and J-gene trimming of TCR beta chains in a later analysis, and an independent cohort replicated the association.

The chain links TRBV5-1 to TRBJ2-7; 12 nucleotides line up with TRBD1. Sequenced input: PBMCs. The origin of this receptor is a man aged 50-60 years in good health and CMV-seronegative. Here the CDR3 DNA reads TGCGCCAGCAGCTACCTTTCACCGGGACAGGGGGCCCACGAGCAGTACTTC. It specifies CASSYLSPGQGAHEQYF.